This T cell receptor (beta chain) was sequenced for a study of cytomegalovirus exposure and HLA in healthy donors. Nominal health characterized the donors when sampled, though unrecorded immune exposures were likely. The primer mix had 60 Vbeta and 13 Jbeta primers. Using immunoSEQ multiplex PCR, the repertoire was profiled, and TCRdb retains in-frame clones only, with some absent. The data contain over 50,000 clones, around 62% of them singletons. CDR3 length equals 16 residues. CDR1 and CDR2 from the germline V gene are SNHLY and FYNNEI. V lost 6 bases, J lost 1 base, and 4 bases stayed unmatched. This sequence joins TRBV2 and TRBJ2-3; 13 bases map to TRBD2. The specimen sequenced was PBMCs. This sequence was found in a man aged 40-50 years in good health and CMV-seropositive. CDR3 in DNA: TGTGCCAGCAGGGCCGGACTAGCGGGGGGCACAGATACGCAGTATTTT. Protein sequence: CASRAGLAGGTDTQYF.